These 6 T cell receptor beta chains were all obtained from the same sample, sequenced in a study of blood T cell repertoires in COVID-19. Clones were sequenced by immunoSEQ multiplex PCR, and TCRdb holds only the in-frame ones, with some missing. The sample carries a few hundred thousand clones, approximately 88% recorded once. The specimen sequenced was PBMCs or T cells enriched from blood (not recorded which). Receptor source: a woman aged 18-29 years who had recovered from COVID-19.

The J gene is TRBJ2-7, the V gene TRBV6-5; 7 bases align to TRBD1. Germline-derived CDR1 and CDR2 are MNHEY and SVGAGI. V lost 6 bases, J lost 2 bases, and 10 bases stayed unmatched. CDR3 length: 15 amino acids. The CDR3 sequence is CASSTTWTGTYEQYF. CDR3 DNA sequence: TGTGCCAGCAGCACTACCTGGACAGGAACCTACGAGCAGTACTTC.

The rearrangement joins TRBV28 to TRBJ2-7; TRBD2 matches at 12 bases. The ends lost 5 bases at V and 0 bases at J; junction bases unmatched: 8. The CDR3 is made up of 17 amino acids. Looked up from germline, CDR1 is MDHEN and CDR2 is SYDVKM. DNA of the CDR3: TGTGCCAGCAGTCCCAGACTAGCGGGAGACAGCTCCTACGAGCAGTACTTC. Encoded protein: CASSPRLAGDSSYEQYF.

This clone was counted a few times. V is TRBV7-2 and J is TRBJ1-6, with TRBD1 matching 7 bases. Germline-derived CDR1 and CDR2 are SGHTA and FQGNSA. V was clipped by 5 bases and J by 6 bases; unmatched bases: 7. This CDR3 is built from 15 residues. DNA of the CDR3: TGTGCCAGCAGCAACAACAGGGGCAGTAATTCACCCCTCCACTTT. Translated, it gives CASSNNRGSNSPLHF.

V usage is TRBV19 and J usage is TRBJ2-5; 9 positions match TRBD2. This CDR3 spans 14 amino acids. The V segment lost 3 bases and the J segment 5 bases; nucleotides outside the gene matches: 4. Germline V gives CDR1 LNHDA, CDR2 SQIVND (reference sequence). Written as DNA, the CDR3 is TGTGCCAGTAGTATGTCTAGCGGGACCGAGACCCAGTACTTC. Translation gives CASSMSSGTETQYF.

The chain couples TRBV4-3 to TRBJ1-6; the match to TRBD1 covers 8 bases. Trimming at V came to 4 bases and at J to 3 bases, leaving 20 bases not matched to a gene. The CDR3 length is 21 residues. Germline lookup yields CDR1 LGHNA and CDR2 YSLEER. DNA for the CDR3: TGCGCCAGCAGCCCATCTACAGGGGGGAAAAATAACTTTCTCTATAATTCACCCCTCCACTTT. It is translated as CASSPSTGGKNNFLYNSPLHF.

This clone was recorded once. CDR3: CASSPLGDIYGYTF. The CDR3 nucleotides read TGTGCCAGCAGCCCCCTAGGGGACATCTATGGCTACACCTTC. The chain joins TRBV4-2 to TRBJ1-2; D perhaps matches TRBD1 (6 bases). The CDR3 is 14 amino acids. The germline V gene encodes CDR1 LGHNA and CDR2 YNFKEQ. V was pared by 4 bases and J by 4 bases, with 13 bases between.